Following are 9 T cell receptor beta chains from one sample sequenced in a study of blood T cell repertoires in COVID-19. The method was immunoSEQ multiplex PCR; TCRdb's version includes in-frame clones alone and lacks a portion of them. Of more than 200,000 clones in the sample, around 86% were seen once. Sequencing input: PBMCs or T cells enriched from blood (not recorded which). Receptors originate from a woman aged 50 to 60 who had recovered from COVID-19.

This clone was observed a single time. The chain employs TRBV6-7 and TRBJ1-2; 7 bases agree with TRBD1. TRBV6-7 counts as an open reading frame of uncertain function. The CDR3 contains 15 residues. The V and J ends lost 5 bases and 4 bases, in that order; junction bases with no gene match: 10. The CDR3 DNA sequence: TGTGCCAGCAGTACCCAGACAGGGCGACTCTATGGCTACACCTTC. Amino acids: CASSTQTGRLYGYTF.

The chain uses TRBV5-1 and TRBJ1-3; a possible D gene is TRBD1 (5 bases). The V gene's germline CDR1 is SGHRS and CDR2 YFSETQ. The CDR3 sequence is 15 residues long. V gave up 5 bases and J gave up 2 bases, with 14 bases separating them. The CDR3 DNA follows: TGCGCCAGCAGTTCAGGGTTTGGCCCTGGAAACACCATATATTTT. Translation gives CASSSGFGPGNTIYF.

This clone has just one count. V is TRBV6-2 or TRBV6-3 and J is TRBJ2-3; 9 bases are shared with TRBD2. Unmatched junction bases numbered 6, after V lost 2 bases and J lost 6 bases. The V gene's germline CDR1 is MNHEY and CDR2 SVGEGT. This CDR3 has 15 amino acids. CDR3 coding DNA: TGTGCCAGCAGTTACCGAGCGGGAGGCCGGGATACGCAGTATTTT. Translation gives CASSYRAGGRDTQYF.

V is TRBV7-9 and J is TRBJ1-1; D is ambiguous. Germline V gene sequence: CDR1 SEHNR, CDR2 FQNEAQ (reference sequence). Trimming left V 3 bases short and J 3 bases short, with 8 bases between. This CDR3 region has 13 residues. CDR3 protein: CASSLEEYTEAFF. The CDR3 region has the DNA TGTGCCAGCAGCTTGGAGGAGTACACTGAAGCTTTCTTT.

This chain connects TRBV11-2 to TRBJ1-4; possibly TRBD1 for D (6 bases). The CDR3 extends over 15 amino acids. With 5 bases removed from V and 5 bases from J, the gap between germline ends came to 15 bases. Germline V gene sequence: CDR1 SGHAT, CDR2 FQNNGV. CDR3 residues: CASSPGQIPNEKLFF. The CDR3 bases are TGTGCCAGCAGCCCCGGACAGATTCCGAATGAAAAACTGTTTTTT.

This clone occurred once. The chain carries TRBV3-1 (or the pseudogene TRBV3-2) and TRBJ1-3; D remains unclear. Germline V gene sequence: CDR1 LGHDT, CDR2 YNNKEL (reference sequence). This CDR3 spans 14 amino acids. V was cut by 2 bases and J by 2 bases, with 7 bases left in between. CDR3 protein: CASSQRGAGNTIYF. The DNA of the CDR3 is TGTGCCAGCAGCCAACGGGGAGCTGGAAACACCATATATTTT.

In this sample, this clone turned up once. This chain uses TRBV28 with TRBJ1-1; 10 bases are shared with TRBD1. Germline CDR1 and CDR2: MDHEN and SYDVKM. The CDR3 totals 15 residues. Unmatched junction bases numbered 1, after V lost 2 bases and J lost 1 base. The CDR3 is CASSLRTGGNTEAFF. For the CDR3, the DNA is TGTGCCAGCAGTTTACGGACAGGGGGGAACACTGAAGCTTTCTTT.

This clone was recorded once. V and J are TRBV5-1 and TRBJ2-1; D gene ambiguous. CDR1 and CDR2 (germline): SGHRS, YFSETQ. This CDR3 has 15 amino acids. Trimming removed 0 bases at V and 0 bases at J, with 7 bases between. CDR3 protein: CASSLGVSSYNEQFF. Here the CDR3 DNA reads TGCGCCAGCAGCTTGGGAGTAAGCTCCTACAATGAGCAGTTCTTC. Full variable domain (missing parts from reference TRBV5-1 and TRBJ2-1): KAGVTQTPRYLIKTRGQQVTLSCSPISGHRSVSWYQQTPGQGLQFLFEYFSETQRNKGNFPGRFSGRQFSNSRSEMNVSTLELGDSALYLCASSLGVSSYNEQFFGPGTRLTVL.

The J gene is TRBJ2-7, the V gene TRBV4-3, with D unresolved. This CDR3 is built from 13 residues. V lost 1 base and J lost 6, with 10 bases in between. Per the germline V gene, CDR1 is LGHNA and CDR2 is YSLEER. The CDR3 region has the DNA TGCGCCAGCAGCCAAGTCCCCAGTTTCGAGCAGTACTTC. As protein: CASSQVPSFEQYF.